This T cell receptor (beta chain) was captured in a study of technical replicates of blood from several donors. The method was immunoSEQ multiplex PCR; TCRdb's version includes in-frame clones alone and lacks a portion of them. The sample holds under 90,000 clones, about 93% seen once. Germline assignment: CDR1 PRHDT and CDR2 FYEKMQ (reference sequence). V lost 4 bases, J lost 5 bases, and 14 bases lay in between. The CDR3 is 14 amino acids. The chain carries TRBV13 and TRBJ1-1, with no clear D. The receptor was isolated from a human donor in good health. Input material: T cells isolated from PBMCs. For the CDR3, the DNA is TGTGCCAGCAGCTGGAGGGCGGTTGGTACTGAAGCTTTCTTT. This codes for CASSWRAVGTEAFF.